Below are 13 T cell receptor beta chains sequenced from a single sample in a study of early T cells in non-severe SARS-CoV-2 infection. One entry per CDR3 protein, called by TCRdb with MiXCR from the 5' RACE reads. The table lists about 19,000 distinct CDR3 sequences, roughly 4.6% of them singletons. Sequenced material: whole blood. The receptors shown here come from an adult who was a healthcare worker with PCR-confirmed SARS-CoV-2 infection or an uninfected control (not recorded which).

This clonotype is judged medium-sized. The chain links TRBV6-2 or TRBV6-3 to TRBJ1-5; 8 nucleotides agree with TRBD1. The CDR3 length is 17 residues. The ends lost 5 bases at V and 2 bases at J; junction bases unmatched: 11. Germline V CDR1 and CDR2: MNHEY, SVGEGT. The CDR3 nucleotides are TGTGCCAGCAGTAGAACCACAGGGGGTAGGGGCAATCAGCCCCAGCATTTT. As protein: CASSRTTGGRGNQPQHF.

This clonotype was recorded at least ten times. V usage is TRBV12-3 or TRBV12-4 and J usage is TRBJ1-1; perhaps TRBD1 as D (5 bases). The germline V and J ends were trimmed by 5 bases and 11 bases, with 18 bases remaining between them. This CDR3 has 13 amino acids. This chain's CDR3 is CASSVRDVKWAFF. CDR3 coding DNA: TGTGCCAGCAGTGTCCGGGACGTAAAGTGGGCTTTCTTT.

This clonotype is medium-sized in the sample. The chain has TRBV6-1 and TRBJ2-3, with 9 bases identical to TRBD2. CDR3 length equals 14 residues. Germline CDR1 reads MNHNS; CDR2 reads SASEGT. V shed 8 bases and J 3 bases; nucleotides not matched to a gene: 6. CDR3 coding DNA: TGTGCCAGCGTGTCTAGCGGGGTAACAGATACGCAGTATTTT. It codes for CASVSSGVTDTQYF.

This rearrangement joins TRBV20-1 to TRBJ2-1; 10 bases fit TRBD2. The CDR3 runs to 17 residues. Germline trimming cut 4 bases from V and 0 bases from J; bases unmatched to any gene: 9. In germline, CDR1 is DFQATT, CDR2 SNEGSKA (reference sequence). This CDR3 reads CSAIITSGDFSYNEQFF. In nucleotides, the CDR3 is TGCAGTGCTATAATCACTAGCGGGGACTTCTCCTACAATGAGCAGTTCTTC.

This clonotype was found many times. The CDR3 loop is CASSIAFVETQYF. The CDR3 nucleotides are TGTGCCAGTAGTATAGCCTTTGTGGAGACCCAGTACTTC. The rearrangement uses TRBV19 and TRBJ2-5; D not resolved. The V and J ends lost 1 base and 5 bases respectively, with 8 bases between them. CDR3 size: 13 residues. CDR1 LNHDA and CDR2 SQIVND come from the germline V gene (reference sequence).

This clonotype was picked up many times. CDR3 amino acids: CASSQDSTATFGYTF. The CDR3 nucleotides are TGTGCCAGCAGCCAAGATTCGACAGCTACTTTTGGCTACACCTTC. The chain has TRBV3-1 and TRBJ1-2; D is possibly TRBD1 (5 bases). Trimming removed 0 bases from V and 7 bases from J, with 15 bases in between. The CDR3 is 15 amino acids. CDR1 is LGHDT, CDR2 YNNKEL, per germline (reference sequence).

This clonotype was observed a few times. V gene TRBV7-2 combines with J gene TRBJ1-6, with D possibly being TRBD1 (5 bases). CDR3 length: 15 amino acids. Germline CDR1 and CDR2: SGHTA and FQGNSA. Trimming pared 5 bases from V and 10 bases from J, leaving 18 bases between. CDR3 DNA sequence: TGTGCCAGCAGCCCGAGGTTAGGGGAGGGATCACCCCTCCACTTT. This gives the protein CASSPRLGEGSPLHF.

In this sample, this clonotype turned up many times. The V gene is TRBV5-1, the J gene TRBJ2-2; D call uncertain. This CDR3 spans 11 amino acids. Trimming cost V 1 base and J 10 bases, with 5 bases left between them. Germline CDR1 and CDR2: SGHRS and YFSETQ. The CDR3: CASSLPPELFF. The CDR3 DNA is TGCGCCAGCAGCTTGCCCCCGGAGCTGTTTTTT.

This clonotype was detected ten times or more. The chain couples TRBV20-1 to TRBJ2-7; the match to TRBD2 covers 9 bases. This CDR3 is 14 amino acids long. Germline V lookup: CDR1 DFQATT, CDR2 SNEGSKA (reference sequence). V shed 3 bases and J 3 bases; nucleotides not matched to a gene: 6. CDR3 protein: CSARDAGGIYEQYF. For the CDR3, the DNA is TGCAGTGCTAGGGACGCGGGGGGGATCTACGAGCAGTACTTC.

This clonotype was counted many times. V and J are TRBV9 and TRBJ1-5, with D possibly TRBD1 on 6 matching bases. Trimming took off 0 bases at V and 2 bases at J, with 9 bases between the two ends. Germline CDR1 and CDR2: SGDLS and YYNGEE. The CDR3 runs to 15 residues. The chain's CDR3 is CASSVDGGRNQPQHF. The CDR3 nucleotides are TGTGCCAGCAGCGTAGATGGGGGGCGCAATCAGCCCCAGCATTTT.

Relative to its sample, this clonotype is medium-sized (0.01 to 0.1%). This chain uses TRBV7-2 with TRBJ2-3, with 9 bases matching TRBD1. CDR1 is SGHTA, CDR2 FQGNSA, per germline. The CDR3 covers 15 residues. The trim removed 5 bases at V and 3 bases at J, leaving 6 bases unmatched. The CDR3 spells CASSPDRGMTDTQYF. CDR3 bases: TGTGCCAGCAGCCCGGACAGGGGAATGACAGATACGCAGTATTTT.

V and J are TRBV2 and TRBJ2-2, with D uncertain. CDR3 length: 15 amino acids. V shed 4 bases and J shed 2 bases, with 11 bases lying between them. Germline lookup yields CDR1 SNHLY and CDR2 FYNNEI. CDR3 in amino acids: CASSGLRINTGELFF. The CDR3 DNA follows: TGTGCCAGCAGTGGGCTAAGGATAAACACCGGGGAGCTGTTTTTT.

This clonotype was counted a few times. This chain links TRBV10-3 with TRBJ1-2; D is possibly TRBD1 (5 bases). The germline CDR1 and CDR2 sequences are ENHRY and SYGVKD. The V end lost 3 bases, the J end lost 6 bases, and 8 bases lay between the germline ends. The CDR3 is made up of 12 amino acids. The CDR3 loop is CAISDGGDGYTF. Here the CDR3 DNA reads TGTGCCATCAGTGATGGAGGGGATGGCTACACCTTC.